The 10 T cell receptor beta chains below come from one sample, sequenced in a study of cytomegalovirus exposure and HLA in healthy donors. Primers for the PCR totalled 60 Vbeta and 13 Jbeta. TCRdb's copy holds only in-frame clones and misses some; the assay was immunoSEQ multiplex PCR. The sample records 90,000 to 140,000 clones, 69% being singletons. Sequencing was done on a sample of PBMCs. The receptors stem from a young man in good health and CMV-seronegative.

V gene TRBV15 combines with J gene TRBJ1-3, with D maybe TRBD1 (5 bases). Germline assignment: CDR1 LNHNV and CDR2 YYDKDF (reference sequence). The CDR3 runs to 15 residues. The V end lost 1 base, the J end lost 4 bases, and 11 bases lay between the germline ends. In DNA form, the CDR3 reads TGTGCCACCAGCAGAGGTCTGGGGCAGGGAAACACCATATATTTT. Translation gives CATSRGLGQGNTIYF.

V usage is TRBV7-2 and J usage is TRBJ1-2, with D unresolved. Between the trimmed V and J ends, which lost 2 bases and 8 bases, there was a span of 9 bases. CDR3 length equals 12 residues. Germline assignment: CDR1 SGHTA and CDR2 FQGNSA. The CDR3: CASSLTLLGYTF. The CDR3 coding sequence is TGTGCCAGCAGCTTAACATTATTGGGCTACACCTTC.

The rearrangement joins TRBV7-9 to TRBJ2-1; maybe TRBD2 (6 bases). The CDR3 has 16 amino acids. V lost 0 bases and J 4 bases, leaving 13 bases between the germline ends. Germline lookup yields CDR1 SEHNR and CDR2 FQNEAQ (reference sequence). The CDR3 here is CASSLAPQDYYNEQFF. DNA for the CDR3: TGTGCCAGCAGCTTAGCGCCTCAGGACTATTACAATGAGCAGTTCTTC.

This clone was seen once. This chain connects TRBV6-5 to TRBJ2-1; 7 bases agree with TRBD2. The germline CDR1 and CDR2 sequences are MNHEY and SVGAGI. V dropped 2 bases and J dropped 12; count of bases not matched to a gene: 7. The length of the CDR3 is 13 residues. CDR3 in amino acids: CASSYGLGLGQFF. CDR3 in DNA: TGTGCCAGCAGTTACGGACTAGGATTAGGGCAGTTCTTC.

This sequence joins TRBV7-2 and TRBJ1-6, with D tentatively TRBD1 (6 bases). Germline CDR1 SGHTA, CDR2 FQGNSA. This CDR3 spans 17 amino acids. V dropped 0 bases and J dropped 7 bases, with 16 bases sitting between them. The CDR3 here is CASSLAPGRGSNSPLHF. Here the CDR3 DNA reads TGTGCCAGCAGCTTAGCGCCAGGGAGGGGGTCCAATTCACCCCTCCACTTT.

This chain joins TRBV6-6 and TRBJ2-7; 7 bases fit TRBD2. V lost 5 bases and J lost 4; bases outside the gene matches: 11. The CDR3 runs to 15 residues. Germline V gene sequence: CDR1 MNHNY, CDR2 SVGAGI (reference sequence). CDR3 coding DNA: TGTGCCAGCAGTGACCCTAGCGGTATATTTTACGAGCAGTACTTC. Translating it yields CASSDPSGIFYEQYF.

The rearrangement uses TRBV4-2 and TRBJ2-5; D ambiguous. CDR3 length: 13 amino acids. V lost 4 bases, J lost 4 bases, and 10 bases lay in between. Germline V gene lookup returns CDR1 LGHNA and CDR2 YNFKEQ. The CDR3 bases are TGTGCCAGCAGCCTCGAGAGGCCAGAGACCCAGTACTTC. As protein: CASSLERPETQYF.

This clone turned up a few times. This chain links TRBV30 with TRBJ1-1; D not resolved. The CDR3 runs to 11 residues. The germline V gene has CDR1 GTSNPN and CDR2 SVGIG (reference sequence). V lost 0 bases and J lost 6, with 5 bases in between. The CDR3, as DNA: TGTGCCTGGAGTGTACTCTCTGAAGCTTTCTTT. Translating gives CAWSVLSEAFF.

CDR3 sequence: CASSLFPSPYEQYF. In DNA form, the CDR3 reads TGTGCCAGCAGCTTATTTCCCTCCCCCTACGAGCAGTACTTC. V is TRBV7-9 and J is TRBJ2-7, with D unclear. The CDR3 is 14 amino acids. The germline V gene encodes CDR1 SEHNR and CDR2 FQNEAQ (reference sequence). The V end lost 2 bases, the J end lost 2 bases, and 10 bases lay between the germline ends.

This clone was counted a single time. The V gene is TRBV7-2, the J gene TRBJ1-2, with D maybe TRBD1 (5 bases). CDR3 size: 14 residues. Germline-derived CDR1 and CDR2 are SGHTA and FQGNSA. Trimming stripped 6 bases from V and 0 bases from J, with 11 bases between. The CDR3, as DNA: TGTGCCAGCAGGAAACAGGAACCTAACTATGGCTACACCTTC. Translating gives CASRKQEPNYGYTF.